The source of this T cell receptor beta chain is a study of response to subunit inactivated influenza vaccine. V lost 4 bases and J lost 4; bases outside the gene matches: 1. The CDR3 sequence is 13 residues long. Per germline, CDR1 SGHTA and CDR2 FQGTGA. Study-wide points: Only a handful of new T cells, the authors suggested, are recruited with each seasonal influenza vaccination.

TCRdb ran MiXCR on the RT-PCR reads and lists one entry per CDR3 protein. The data show about 520,000 distinct CDR3 sequences, approximately 6.9% seen once. This clonotype was recorded at least ten times. The antigen is unknown. This specimen consisted of PBMCs from blood, obtained less than 30 months after vaccination. The receptor's source is a man in his fifties or sixties who received an inactivated influenza vaccine. The gene calls are TRBV7-3 and TRBJ2-7; 10 nucleotides align to TRBD2. The CDR3 loop is CASSSSGGYEQYF. The DNA of the CDR3 is TGTGCCAGCAGCTCTAGCGGGGGATACGAGCAGTACTTC.